Following are 32 T cell receptor beta chains from one sample sequenced in a study of neurological immune-mediated disorders. Each CDR3 protein gets one entry after TCRdb re-called the 5' RACE reads with MiXCR. The sample shows around 49,000 distinct CDR3 sequences, around 13% of them seen only once. The time point was: longitudinal time-point 2. The sequenced material came from PBMCs. These receptors originate from a male donor with HTLV-1-associated myelopathy (HAM/TSP).

This clonotype was seen many times. This chain links TRBV7-2 with TRBJ2-5; 7 positions match TRBD2. Trimming took 5 bases from V and 2 from J; bases not matched to a gene: 8. The CDR3 sequence is 15 residues long. CDR1 and CDR2 (germline): SGHTA, FQGNSA. The CDR3 loop reads CASSRKFGGQETQYF. CDR3 DNA sequence: TGTGCCAGCAGCCGTAAATTCGGGGGGCAAGAGACCCAGTACTTC.

This clonotype has ten or more counts. The V gene is TRBV5-1, the J gene TRBJ2-5; either TRBD1 or TRBD2 may supply D (5 bases each). Trimming shortened V by 4 bases and J by 5 bases, and 12 bases separated the two germline ends. Germline V gene data show CDR1 as SGHRS and CDR2 as YFSETQ. The CDR3 has 13 amino acids. The CDR3 nucleotides are TGCGCCAGCAGCCTCGGGGACCTTGAGACCCAGTACTTC. This translates into CASSLGDLETQYF.

This clonotype came up many times. The genes are TRBV5-1 and TRBJ1-1, with D uncertain. V was clipped by 0 bases and J by 4 bases, with 4 bases between them. The CDR3 is made up of 12 amino acids. Germline CDR1 and CDR2: SGHRS and YFSETQ. The CDR3 reads CASSLGSTEAFF. The CDR3 DNA reads as TGCGCCAGCAGCTTGGGGAGCACTGAAGCTTTCTTT.

There are many counts of this clonotype. V usage is TRBV5-6 and J usage is TRBJ1-4; D is perhaps TRBD1 (6 bases). The germline V gene encodes CDR1 SGHDT and CDR2 YYEEEE. The ends were cut back, 0 bases at V and 8 bases at J, with 11 bases in the middle. CDR3 size: 14 residues. The CDR3 sequence: CASSLAGHREKLFF. The DNA for the CDR3 is TGTGCCAGCAGCTTGGCGGGACATAGAGAAAAACTGTTTTTT.

In its sample, this clonotype was seen many times. The chain employs TRBV12-3 or TRBV12-4 and TRBJ1-1; D is ambiguous. Trimming left V 8 bases short and J 0 bases short, with 10 bases between. The CDR3 has 13 amino acids. This CDR3 is CASSIQVNTEAFF. The CDR3 DNA reads as TGTGCCAGCTCCATCCAGGTGAACACTGAAGCTTTCTTT.

This clonotype was seen many times. CDR3 loop: CASSGAEDGKWDTEAFF. DNA for the CDR3: TGCGCCAGCAGCGGAGCGGAGGACGGTAAATGGGACACTGAAGCTTTCTTT. The J gene is TRBJ1-1, the V gene TRBV5-1; D is uncertain. Germline V gene lookup returns CDR1 SGHRS and CDR2 YFSETQ. V shed 4 bases and J shed 3 bases, with 22 bases lying between them. This CDR3 comprises 17 residues.

This clonotype was seen a single time. Since no conserved phenylalanine or tryptophan closes the CDR3, a read error is the likely cause. The limits of the CDR3 on the DNA are not certain, so only TCRdb's listed CDR3 is given. V is TRBV12-3 or TRBV12-4 and J is TRBJ1-1; TRBD1 was called by the table and not checked on the DNA. The CDR3 has 14 amino acids, counting both end residues. The CDR3 loop reads CAIPRAGENTESFS.

On this clonotype itself: A junction boundary mismatches the germline segment, possibly from a read error. The J gene is TRBJ2-1, the V gene TRBV7-9; 7 bases align to TRBD1. Per the germline V gene, CDR1 is SEHNR and CDR2 is FQNEAQ (reference sequence). This CDR3 has 13 amino acids. The CDR3: CSSSPDRTNDQFF. The CDR3 DNA follows: TGTTCCAGCAGCCCGGACAGGACCAATGATCAGTTCTTC.

This clonotype was picked up many times. CDR3 residues: CASSSQGAYEQYF. CDR3 bases: TGTGCCAGCTCAAGCCAGGGGGCCTACGAGCAGTACTTC. The chain has TRBV18 and TRBJ2-7, with 7 bases that match TRBD1. The CDR3 contains 13 residues. Germline values: CDR1 KGHSH, CDR2 LQKENI. V was clipped by 5 bases and J by 2 bases; unmatched bases: 3.

In this sample, this clonotype turned up many times. This sequence joins TRBV20-1 and TRBJ2-7; 7 bases line up with TRBD1. CDR3 length: 14 residues. The germline CDR1 and CDR2 sequences are DFQATT and SNEGSKA (reference sequence). V gave up 3 bases and J gave up 2 bases; unmatched junction bases: 7. In nucleotides, the CDR3 is TGCAGTGCTAGGGTAGACAGGGCAACCTACGAGCAGTACTTC. Its protein is CSARVDRATYEQYF.

There are many counts of this clonotype. V usage is TRBV7-9 and J usage is TRBJ2-7; 8 bases map to TRBD1. Germline V lookup: CDR1 SEHNR, CDR2 FQNEAQ (reference sequence). The CDR3 sequence is 16 residues long. V was clipped by 5 bases and J by 5 bases; unmatched bases: 14. The CDR3 loop reads CASSRRFGQGGHEQYF. The DNA for the CDR3 is TGTGCCAGCAGCCGCCGATTTGGACAGGGTGGTCACGAGCAGTACTTC.

This clonotype was observed a handful of times. The chain is built from TRBV6-2 or TRBV6-3 and TRBJ1-1; perhaps TRBD1 as D (6 bases). The germline V gene has CDR1 MNHEY and CDR2 SVGEGT. The CDR3 runs to 11 residues. V lost 10 bases and J 4 bases, leaving 10 bases between the germline ends. Here the CDR3 reads CAIQGFTEAFF. The CDR3 bases are TGTGCCATACAGGGCTTCACTGAAGCTTTCTTT.

This clonotype has a count of ten or more. CDR3 region: CASSLDLNILTEAFF. The DNA of the CDR3 is TGTGCCAGCAGCTTGGACCTCAATATACTTACTGAAGCTTTCTTT. The J gene is TRBJ1-1, the V gene TRBV5-5; no clear D gene. Trimming removed 0 bases at V and 5 bases at J, with 14 bases between. The CDR3 is 15 residues long. Germline V gene sequence: CDR1 SGHKS, CDR2 YYEKEE (reference sequence).

This clonotype showed up many times. The rearrangement links TRBV20-1 to TRBJ2-5; 9 bases match TRBD2. Germline-derived CDR1 and CDR2 are DFQATT and SNEGSKA (reference sequence). The CDR3 is 18 amino acids. The J segment lost 3 bases and the V segment lost 2 bases, leaving 16 bases of the junction unmatched. Here the CDR3 reads CSARSALGGGAGEETQYF. Written as DNA, the CDR3 is TGCAGTGCTAGATCGGCGCTGGGCGGGGGGGCCGGAGAAGAGACCCAGTACTTC.

V is TRBV27 and J is TRBJ2-4, with a tentative D call TRBD1 (6 bases). Germline CDR1 and CDR2: MNHEY and SMNVEV (reference sequence). There are 22 residues in the CDR3. With 1 base removed from V and 0 bases from J, the gap between germline ends came to 28 bases. CDR3 nucleotide sequence: TGTGCCAGCAGTTTATGGCCCCCCCTGGCAGGGGAAGTCCAATTAGCCAAAAACATTCAGTACTTC. Its translation is CASSLWPPLAGEVQLAKNIQYF.

This clonotype was seen many times. This sequence joins TRBV18 and TRBJ2-1, with D unclear. Germline CDR1 KGHSH, CDR2 LQKENI. Trimming took off 3 bases at V and 9 bases at J, with 6 bases between the two ends. The CDR3 sequence is 11 residues long. The CDR3 DNA follows: TGTGCCAGCTCACCGTCAATTGAGCAGTTCTTC. This gives the protein CASSPSIEQFF.

This clonotype was seen ten or more times. The chain employs TRBV7-9 and TRBJ2-3; weak D call: TRBD1 (5 bases). CDR1 SEHNR and CDR2 FQNEAQ come from the germline V gene (reference sequence). Trimming cost V 4 bases and J 2 bases, with 28 bases left between them. This CDR3 has 20 residues. The CDR3 bases are TGTGCCAGCAGCTATGGGCATCCGAGGACAACCCTAGGAGTCACAGATACGCAGTATTTT. As protein: CASSYGHPRTTLGVTDTQYF.

This clonotype has at least ten counts. The rearrangement joins TRBV5-1 to TRBJ1-3, with unresolved D. Looked up from germline, CDR1 is SGHRS and CDR2 is YFSETQ. Between the trimmed V and J ends, which lost 5 bases and 2 bases, there was a span of 11 bases. The CDR3 covers 14 residues. The CDR3 coding sequence is TGCGCCAGCAGTGAGGGAACCCCTGGAAACACCATATATTTT. It yields the protein CASSEGTPGNTIYF.

This clonotype was seen at least ten times. V usage is TRBV5-1 and J usage is TRBJ2-1; a weak D match, TRBD1 (6 bases). The CDR3 has 16 residues. V was clipped by 0 bases and J by 9 bases, with 19 bases between them. CDR1 and CDR2 (germline): SGHRS, YFSETQ. This chain's CDR3 is CASSLEARTATAEQFF. In DNA, the CDR3 is TGCGCCAGCAGCTTGGAGGCCAGGACAGCCACAGCTGAGCAGTTCTTC.

Many counts were recorded for this clonotype. The V and J genes are TRBV28 and TRBJ2-5; a weak D match, TRBD1 (6 bases). The CDR3 is made up of 14 amino acids. Germline V gene lookup returns CDR1 MDHEN and CDR2 SYDVKM. V was trimmed by 5 bases and J by 4 bases, leaving 14 bases between them. The CDR3 loop reads CASSAVGGGETQYF. The CDR3 bases are TGTGCCAGCAGTGCGGTTGGGGGCGGAGAGACCCAGTACTTC.

This clonotype was seen many times. The CDR3 here is CSAGAQSTDTQYF. The CDR3, as DNA: TGCAGCGCGGGGGCACAGAGCACAGATACGCAGTATTTT. The V gene is TRBV29-1, the J gene TRBJ2-3; either TRBD1 or TRBD2 may supply D (6 bases each). Germline CDR1 SQVTM, CDR2 ANQGSEA. This CDR3 comprises 13 residues. V lost 7 bases to trimming and J lost 0 bases, with 11 bases between them.

Many counts were recorded for this clonotype. The chain couples TRBV5-1 to TRBJ1-2, with D possibly matching TRBD1 (6 bases). V was shortened by 3 bases and J by 1 base, with 16 bases between the two germline ends. Germline CDR1 reads SGHRS; CDR2 reads YFSETQ. The CDR3 is 16 amino acids. The CDR3 region is CASSSPDSPINYGYTF. The CDR3, as DNA: TGCGCCAGCAGCTCCCCGGACAGCCCGATTAACTATGGCTACACCTTC.

This clonotype came up many times. The rearrangement links TRBV12-3 or TRBV12-4 to TRBJ1-5; D possibly corresponds to TRBD1 (6 bases). CDR3 length: 14 amino acids. The V gene lost 5 bases and the J gene lost 6 bases, with 14 bases spanning the gap. The CDR3 region is CASSGGGQGQPQHF. The DNA of the CDR3 is TGTGCCAGCAGTGGAGGGGGGCAGGGTCAGCCCCAGCATTTT.

This clonotype was recorded many times. J is TRBJ2-3 and V is TRBV12-3 or TRBV12-4; 9 nucleotides agree with TRBD1. The junction had 7 bases not matched to a gene; V was cut back by 5 bases and J by 4 bases. This CDR3 spans 15 amino acids. The CDR3 region has the DNA TGTGCCAGCAGTGCCGGGACAGGGAACGCAGATACGCAGTATTTT. Its protein is CASSAGTGNADTQYF.

This clonotype was seen at least ten times. V is TRBV5-5 and J is TRBJ2-4; D not resolved. CDR1 is SGHKS and CDR2 is YYEKEE in the germline V gene (reference sequence). Trimming cost V 3 bases and J 6 bases, with 7 bases left between them. The CDR3 consists of 12 residues. The CDR3 reads CASSSLINIQYF. In DNA, the CDR3 is TGTGCCAGCAGCTCGCTCATAAACATTCAGTACTTC.

This clonotype was recorded at least ten times. The chain links TRBV7-6 to TRBJ1-1; 7 bases are shared with TRBD1. The germline gives CDR1 SGHVS, CDR2 FNYEAQ. With V trimmed by 6 bases and J by 4 bases, 5 bases remained unmatched. The CDR3 contains 13 residues. The CDR3 DNA follows: TGTGCCAGCAGTCCGGGACAGATCACTGAAGCTTTCTTT. Translation: CASSPGQITEAFF.

This clonotype was seen ten or more times. CDR3 nucleotides: TGTGCCACCAGACCTAGCGGCTACAATGAGCAGTTCTTC. It is translated as CATRPSGYNEQFF. The rearrangement joins TRBV24-1 to TRBJ2-1; 7 nucleotides line up with TRBD2. V gave up 7 bases and J gave up 3 bases; unmatched junction bases: 2. The V gene's germline CDR1 is KGHDR and CDR2 SFDVKD. The CDR3 extends over 13 amino acids.

Many counts were recorded for this clonotype. CDR3 protein: CASQAGLGPQHF. The DNA for the CDR3 is TGTGCCAGCCAGGCGGGCTTGGGGCCCCAGCATTTT. The gene calls are TRBV28 and TRBJ1-5; D uncertain. Germline lookup yields CDR1 MDHEN and CDR2 SYDVKM. The CDR3 is made up of 12 amino acids. Trimming shortened V by 8 bases and J by 9 bases, and 14 bases separated the two germline ends.

This chain connects TRBV5-5 to TRBJ2-1; D possibly matches TRBD1 or TRBD2 (5 bases each). The tail of the sequence fits TRBJ2-7 better, so the J call may be wrong. Germline V lookup: CDR1 SGHKS, CDR2 YYEKEE (reference sequence). The length of the CDR3 is 15 residues. The CDR3 spells CASSDGTSTHREQYF. The CDR3 DNA follows: TGTGCCAGCAGCGACGGGACCTCGACGCACAGAGAGCAGTACTTC.

The genes are TRBV29-1 and TRBJ2-7, with D uncertain. The CDR3 contains 13 residues. V lost 1 base and J lost 0, with 7 bases in between. From germline, CDR1 is SQVTM and CDR2 ANQGSEA. CDR3 residues: CSVEGTASYEQYF. In DNA, the CDR3 is TGCAGCGTTGAAGGGACGGCCTCCTACGAGCAGTACTTC.

The chain recombines TRBV20-1 with TRBJ1-2; D is possibly TRBD1 (5 bases). The CDR3 length is 12 residues. Deletions cut 4 bases from V and 10 bases from J, with 16 bases between. CDR1 DFQATT and CDR2 SNEGSKA come from the germline V gene (reference sequence). In nucleotides, the CDR3 is TGCAGTGCTACCACAGGTCCGGGTGACTACACCTTC. This sequence encodes CSATTGPGDYTF.

This clonotype occurred a few times. Given a much more abundant clone one base away, this may be a read error. This chain connects TRBV4-1 to TRBJ1-2, with D possibly being TRBD1 (5 bases). The CDR3 has 15 residues. The germline V gene encodes CDR1 MGHRA and CDR2 YSYEKL. The CDR3 sequence is CANSQDDRANYGYTF. The CDR3 region has the DNA TGCGCCAACAGCCAAGACGACAGAGCTAACTATGGCTACACCTTC.